This TCR beta chain was identified in a study of T-cell reconstitution after alpha-beta-depleted transplantation in children (TCRdb year 2016). Notes on the research overall: Using TCR repertoire profiling, the study followed T-cell immune reconstitution in a quantitative way in children after TCRalphabeta/CD19-depleted allogeneic hematopoietic cell transplantation.

For this clonotype: Its antigen is not yet known. No clone much larger than this one lies a single base away; base qualities are absent.

According to the study, the label for this sample's treatment or condition signals: allogeneic hematopoietic cell transplantation with graft depleted of TCRalphabeta T cells and CD19 B cells. TCRalphabeta/CD19-depleted allogeneic hematopoietic cell grafts were given to the transplant recipients, all of whom were children. The investigation overall reported the following: About two months after transplant, the apparently early recovery of alphabetaT-cell counts reportedly depended on just several hundred clones that had expanded rapidly and came from non-depleted graft cells. The frequencies of hyperexpanded clones fell over the following months, and after one year, T-cell counts and TCRbeta diversity were mostly attributed to newly produced T cells. In some patients, the high TCRbeta diversity seen at day 60 was put down to recipient T cells and intrathymic progenitors that had survived conditioning.

Libraries were prepared through PCR. The data were produced on an Illumina HiSeq 2500. TCR libraries were prepared with molecular barcoding, using unique molecular identifiers to normalize TCRbeta repertoire quantification. Through fastp at Q25 and MiXCR, TCRdb rebuilt clones from the public reads, retaining in-frame beta chains. Entries that share a CDR3 protein sequence are merged under the most common genes and DNA. The sample records about 470,000 distinct CDR3 sequences, around two fifths of which are singletons. Under 35% of the sample is in the top ten clones. V was cut back by 7 bases and J by 6 bases, leaving a gap of 26 bases between them. Based on the germline V gene, the CDR1 and CDR2 sequences are SQVTM and ANQGSEA. The CDR3 holds 16 amino acids from the cysteine to the phenylalanine. Of all the DNA, just the CDR3 is kept, 48 bases in frame from base 1.

The material sequenced was PBMCs, taken before TCRalphabeta/CD19-depleted stem cell transplant. The V gene is TRBV29-1 and the J gene is TRBJ2-3, with a tentative D gene TRBD2 over 6 matching bases. This sequence originates from a girl between 2 and 10 years old with aplastic anemia, due to receive a stem cell transplant. The CDR3 corresponds to CSGIGGRRGEWDTQYF. At the DNA level, the sequence is TGCAGCGGAATTGGCGGCCGGCGGGGCGAATGGGATACGCAGTATTTT.